This T cell receptor beta chain comes out of a study of blood T cell repertoires in COVID-19. Study context: The samples span acute and convalescent COVID-19 from the United States, Italy and Spain.

This CDR3 region has 17 residues. Germline V gives CDR1 SEHNR, CDR2 FQNEAQ (reference sequence). The V and J ends lost 0 bases and 1 base, in that order; junction bases with no gene match: 2. Clones were read by immunoSEQ multiplex PCR, and TCRdb kept only the in-frame ones, dropping some. The data hold fewer than 250,000 clones, with around 80% observed a single time. The chain uses TRBV7-9 and TRBJ2-2, with 10 bases identical to TRBD2. The TCR was taken from a woman in her forties or fifties with acute COVID-19. The specimen was PBMCs or T cells enriched from blood (not recorded which). The CDR3 nucleotides read TGTGCCAGCAGCTTAGCCGGGACTAGCGTGAACACCGGGGAGCTGTTTTTT. Translation gives CASSLAGTSVNTGELFF.